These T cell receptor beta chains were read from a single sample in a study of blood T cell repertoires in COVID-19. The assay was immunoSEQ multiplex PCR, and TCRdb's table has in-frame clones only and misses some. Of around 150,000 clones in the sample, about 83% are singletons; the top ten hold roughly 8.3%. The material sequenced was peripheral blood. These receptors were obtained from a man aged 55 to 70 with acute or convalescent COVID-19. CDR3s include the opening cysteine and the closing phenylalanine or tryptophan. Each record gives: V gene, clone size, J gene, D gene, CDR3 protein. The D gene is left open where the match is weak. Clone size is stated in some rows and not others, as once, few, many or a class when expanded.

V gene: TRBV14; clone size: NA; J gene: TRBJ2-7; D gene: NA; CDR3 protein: CASSQGRRGYEQYF
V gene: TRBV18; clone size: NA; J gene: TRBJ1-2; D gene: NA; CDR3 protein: CASSPEAEPNYGYTF
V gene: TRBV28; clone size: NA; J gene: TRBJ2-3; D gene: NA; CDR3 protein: CASSTPHPGRGLTDTQYF
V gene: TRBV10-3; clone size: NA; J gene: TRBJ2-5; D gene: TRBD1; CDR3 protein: CAIRAGTGYHQETQYF
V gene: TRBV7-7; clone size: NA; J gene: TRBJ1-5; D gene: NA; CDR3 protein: CASSSPPTGLSNQPQHF
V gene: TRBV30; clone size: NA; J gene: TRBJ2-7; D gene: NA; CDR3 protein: CAWSVPSYEQYF
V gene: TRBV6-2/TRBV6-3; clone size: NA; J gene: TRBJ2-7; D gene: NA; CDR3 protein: CASSYSGTPYEQYF
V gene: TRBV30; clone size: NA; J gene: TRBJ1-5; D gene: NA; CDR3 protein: CAWSVQGLGQPQHF
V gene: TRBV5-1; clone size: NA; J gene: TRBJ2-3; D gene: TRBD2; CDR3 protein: CASSFNSGGLTDTQYF
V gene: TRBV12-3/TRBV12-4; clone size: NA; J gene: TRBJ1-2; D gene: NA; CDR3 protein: CASSLGLVHGYTF
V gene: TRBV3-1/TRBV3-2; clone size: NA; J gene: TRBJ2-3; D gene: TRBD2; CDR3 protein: CASAGTSDTQYF
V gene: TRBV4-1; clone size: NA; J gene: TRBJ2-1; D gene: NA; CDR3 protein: CASSQDQGNNEQFF
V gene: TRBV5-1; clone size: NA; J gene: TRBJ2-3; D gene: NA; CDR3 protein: CASSLGSPDTQYF
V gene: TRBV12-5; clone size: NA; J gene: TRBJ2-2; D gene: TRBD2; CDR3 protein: CASGSLAGGPGTGELFF
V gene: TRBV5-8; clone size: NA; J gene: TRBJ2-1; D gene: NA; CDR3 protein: CASSLALDRRYNEQFF
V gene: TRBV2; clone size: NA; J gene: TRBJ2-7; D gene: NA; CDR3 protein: CASSPGTRSGEQYF
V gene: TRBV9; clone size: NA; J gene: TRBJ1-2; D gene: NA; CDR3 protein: CASSLQGLYGYTF
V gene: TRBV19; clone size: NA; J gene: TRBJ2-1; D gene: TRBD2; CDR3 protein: CASSTPASGAYNEQFF
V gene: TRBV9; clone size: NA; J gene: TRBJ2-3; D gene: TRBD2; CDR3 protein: CASSVSGSGGLTDTQYF
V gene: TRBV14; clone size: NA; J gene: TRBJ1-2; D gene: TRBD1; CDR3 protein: CASSQATGGGGLGYTF
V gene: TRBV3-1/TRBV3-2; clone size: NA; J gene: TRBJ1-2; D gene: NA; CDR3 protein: CASSQAPLGALTF
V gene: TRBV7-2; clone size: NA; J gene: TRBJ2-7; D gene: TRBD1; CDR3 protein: CASSPRTGVGYEQYF
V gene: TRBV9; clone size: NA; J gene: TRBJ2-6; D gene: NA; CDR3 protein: CASRLDSEHAGANVLTF
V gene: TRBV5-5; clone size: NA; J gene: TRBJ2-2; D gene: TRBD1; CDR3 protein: CASSQEDRVHGELFF
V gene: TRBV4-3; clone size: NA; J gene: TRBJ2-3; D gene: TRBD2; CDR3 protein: CASSQGAGGSTDTQYF
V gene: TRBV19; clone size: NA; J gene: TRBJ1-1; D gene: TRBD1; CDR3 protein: CASSRQGSNTEAFF
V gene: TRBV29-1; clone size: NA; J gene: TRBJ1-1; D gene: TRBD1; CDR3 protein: CSVDTTGQGGTEAFF
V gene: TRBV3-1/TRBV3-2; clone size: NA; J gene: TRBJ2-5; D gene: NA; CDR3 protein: CASSQVTPEVQETQYF
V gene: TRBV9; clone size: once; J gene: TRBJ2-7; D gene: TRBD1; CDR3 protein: CASSVGTGNEQYF
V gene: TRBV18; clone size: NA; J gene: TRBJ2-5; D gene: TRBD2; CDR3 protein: CASSPGAAGETQYF
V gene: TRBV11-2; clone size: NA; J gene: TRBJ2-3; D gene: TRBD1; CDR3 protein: CASSLVPGTGRDTQYF
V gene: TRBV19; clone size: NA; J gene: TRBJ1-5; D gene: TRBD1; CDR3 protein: CASSRQGVASNQPQHF
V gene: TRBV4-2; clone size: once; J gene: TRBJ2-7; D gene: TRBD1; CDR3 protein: CASSLGQGARSGEQYF
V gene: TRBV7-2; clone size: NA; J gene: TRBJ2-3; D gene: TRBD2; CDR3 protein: CASSRTSRGDTQYF
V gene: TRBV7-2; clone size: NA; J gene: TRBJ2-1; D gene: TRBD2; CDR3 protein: CASSPSGGNEQFF
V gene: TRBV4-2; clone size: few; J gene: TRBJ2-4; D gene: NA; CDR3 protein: CASSQGFQGAKNIQYF
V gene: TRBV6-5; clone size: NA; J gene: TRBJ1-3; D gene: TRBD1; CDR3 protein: CASSGQGRGTIYF
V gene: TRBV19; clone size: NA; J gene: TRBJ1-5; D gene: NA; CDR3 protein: CASSLEGNSNQPQHF
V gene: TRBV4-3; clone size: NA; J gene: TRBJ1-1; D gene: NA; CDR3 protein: CASSQGTRAFTEAFF
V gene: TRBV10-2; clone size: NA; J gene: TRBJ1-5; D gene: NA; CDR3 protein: CASSEHGGERPQHF
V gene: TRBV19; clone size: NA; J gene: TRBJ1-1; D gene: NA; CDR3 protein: CASSIGQPHTEAFF
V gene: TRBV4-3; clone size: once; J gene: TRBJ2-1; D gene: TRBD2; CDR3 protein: CASSQAYPRGGNEQFF
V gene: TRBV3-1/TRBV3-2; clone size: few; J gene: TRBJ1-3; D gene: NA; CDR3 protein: CASSPRTMRNTIYF
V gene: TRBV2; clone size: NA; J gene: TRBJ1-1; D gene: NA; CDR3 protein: CASIPPGDTEAFF
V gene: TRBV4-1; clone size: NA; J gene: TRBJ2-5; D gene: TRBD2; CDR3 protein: CASSLGTSGGVSETQYF
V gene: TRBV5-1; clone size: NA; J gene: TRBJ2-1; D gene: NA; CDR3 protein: CASRAQEEQFF
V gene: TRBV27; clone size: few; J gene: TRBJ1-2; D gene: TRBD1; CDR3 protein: CASSTNPGQGNYGYTF
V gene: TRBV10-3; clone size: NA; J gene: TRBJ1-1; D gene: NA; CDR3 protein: CAISESKGELNTEAFF
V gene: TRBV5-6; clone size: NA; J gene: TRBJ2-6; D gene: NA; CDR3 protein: CASSLGGSGANVLTF
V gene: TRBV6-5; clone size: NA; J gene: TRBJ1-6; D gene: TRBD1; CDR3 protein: CASRSGTGHSPLHF
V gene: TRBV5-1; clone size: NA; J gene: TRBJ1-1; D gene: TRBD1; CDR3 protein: CASSRTTGVTEAFF
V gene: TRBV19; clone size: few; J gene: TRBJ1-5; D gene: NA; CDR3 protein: CASKRGPRTEPQHF